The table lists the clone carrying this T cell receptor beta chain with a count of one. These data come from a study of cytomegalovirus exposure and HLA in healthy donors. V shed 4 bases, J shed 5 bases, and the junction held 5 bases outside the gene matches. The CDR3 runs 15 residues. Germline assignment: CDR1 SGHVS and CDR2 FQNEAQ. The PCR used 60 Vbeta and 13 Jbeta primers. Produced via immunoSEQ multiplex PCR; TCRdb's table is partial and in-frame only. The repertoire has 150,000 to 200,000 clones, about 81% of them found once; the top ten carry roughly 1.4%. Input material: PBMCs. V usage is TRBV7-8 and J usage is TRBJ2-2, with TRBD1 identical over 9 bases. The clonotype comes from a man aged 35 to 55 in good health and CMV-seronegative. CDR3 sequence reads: CASSSRDRATGELFF. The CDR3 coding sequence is TGTGCCAGCAGCTCCCGGGACAGGGCGACCGGGGAGCTGTTTTTT. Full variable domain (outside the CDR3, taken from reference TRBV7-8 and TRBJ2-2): GAGVSQSPRYKVAKRGQDVALRCDPISGHVSLFWYQQALGQGPEFLTYFQNEAQLDKSGLPSDRFFAERPEGSVSTLKIQRTQQEDSAVYLCASSSRDRATGELFFGEGSRLTVL.